The next 17 T cell receptor beta chains were all read from a single sample in a study of cytomegalovirus exposure and HLA in healthy donors. Sequencing was performed with immunoSEQ multiplex PCR; in TCRdb, only in-frame clones are kept and a portion is missing. The table lists about 200,000 clones, more than 65% of them singletons. Sequencing was performed on PBMCs. The receptors here all came from a woman aged 25 to 39 in good health and CMV-seropositive.

This clone was observed once. The V gene is TRBV28, the J gene TRBJ1-1; the match to TRBD1 covers 11 bases. Per the germline V gene, CDR1 is MDHEN and CDR2 is SYDVKM. The CDR3 has 17 residues. Losses at the gene ends were 5 bases for V and 3 bases for J; bases not matched to a gene: 11. Here the CDR3 DNA reads TGTGCCAGCAGTCCAACCTATCCGGGACAGGGGGACACTGAAGCTTTCTTT. Translation: CASSPTYPGQGDTEAFF.

The V and J genes are TRBV18 and TRBJ1-1; no definite D call. CDR1 is KGHSH, CDR2 LQKENI, per germline. This CDR3 has 15 amino acids. V shed 2 bases and J shed 1 base, with 11 bases lying between them. The chain's CDR3 is CASSPSVRGNTEAFF. The CDR3 DNA sequence: TGTGCCAGCTCACCAAGTGTCCGGGGGAACACTGAAGCTTTCTTT.

This chain links TRBV11-1 with TRBJ1-2; possible D gene TRBD1, 6 bases. This CDR3 has 13 amino acids. V was cut by 6 bases and J by 7 bases, with 15 bases left in between. Germline values: CDR1 SGHAT, CDR2 FQDESV (reference sequence). In nucleotides, the CDR3 is TGTGCCAGCAGTCGGACCCCGACAGGTGGCTACACCTTC. Translating it yields CASSRTPTGGYTF.

The CDR3 protein is CASSMGDRWNSSYEQYF. The CDR3 region has the DNA TGTGCCAGTAGTATGGGGGACAGATGGAATAGCTCCTACGAGCAGTACTTC. The V gene is TRBV19, the J gene TRBJ2-7, with 7 bases matching TRBD1. The length of the CDR3 is 17 residues. Germline V gene data show CDR1 as LNHDA and CDR2 as SQIVND (reference sequence). The V and J ends lost 3 bases and 0 bases, in that order; junction bases with no gene match: 11.

Written as DNA, the CDR3 is TGTGCCAGCTCACAGGGCCTGACAGGGGTGGAAGAGACCCAGTACTTC. Residues: CASSQGLTGVEETQYF. The chain recombines TRBV18 with TRBJ2-5; 8 bases match TRBD1. CDR1 KGHSH and CDR2 LQKENI come from the germline V gene. V lost 4 bases to trimming and J lost 3 bases; unmatched junction nucleotides: 10. CDR3 length equals 16 residues.

This clone was observed a single time. The chain employs TRBV9 and TRBJ2-7, with 9 bases matching TRBD1. V shed 4 bases and J 4 bases; nucleotides not matched to a gene: 6. Germline assignment: CDR1 SGDLS and CDR2 YYNGEE. The CDR3 totals 14 residues. The CDR3 protein is CASSSAGQGYEQYF. For the CDR3, the DNA is TGTGCCAGCAGCTCGGCGGGACAGGGATACGAGCAGTACTTC.

This clone occurred a few times. V usage is TRBV19 and J usage is TRBJ1-1; D gene ambiguous. This CDR3 region has 11 residues. Germline CDR1 reads LNHDA; CDR2 reads SQIVND (reference sequence). With 8 bases removed from V and 10 bases from J, the gap between germline ends came to 14 bases. CDR3 nucleotides: TGTGCCAGTCACACGTTCGGGAGAGCTTTCTTT. Its translation: CASHTFGRAFF.

The gene calls are TRBV15 and TRBJ1-1; TRBD1 might be the D (5 bases). The CDR3 extends over 12 amino acids. Germline values: CDR1 LNHNV, CDR2 YYDKDF (reference sequence). Between the trimmed V and J ends, which lost 5 bases and 3 bases, there was a span of 7 bases. CDR3 region: CATSPGDTEAFF. The CDR3 region has the DNA TGTGCCACCAGCCCGGGGGACACTGAAGCTTTCTTT.

J is TRBJ2-1 and V is TRBV7-3; tentative D call: TRBD1 (5 bases). From germline, CDR1 is SGHTA and CDR2 FQGTGA. There are 15 residues in the CDR3. V dropped 5 bases and J dropped 4 bases, with 15 bases sitting between them. CDR3 sequence reads: CASSIDQGAYNEQFF. DNA for the CDR3: TGTGCCAGCAGCATAGACCAAGGGGCATACAATGAGCAGTTCTTC.

This sequence joins TRBV5-1 and TRBJ2-5, with TRBD1 matching over 9 bases. The germline CDR1 and CDR2 sequences are SGHRS and YFSETQ. V lost 3 bases, J lost 4 bases, and 13 bases stayed unmatched. The CDR3 is 17 amino acids. CDR3 DNA: TGCGCCAGCAGCTCGTGGCCCCTACAGGGGGCCGGAGAGACCCAGTACTTC. Protein sequence: CASSSWPLQGAGETQYF.

The CDR3 nucleotides are TGTGCCAGCAGCTTAGCGGCTAGCGGGAGCGATGAGCAGTTCTTC. Translated, it gives CASSLAASGSDEQFF. The chain combines TRBV7-9 with TRBJ2-1; 10 bases line up with TRBD2. V trimming: 0 bases; J trimming: 8 bases; junction bases outside the gene matches: 4. The germline V gene has CDR1 SEHNR and CDR2 FQNEAQ (reference sequence). This CDR3 comprises 15 residues. Combining the CDR3 with reference TRBV7-9 and TRBJ2-1 gives the whole variable domain DTGVSQNPRHKITKRGQNVTFRCDPISEHNRLYWYRQTLGQGPEFLTYFQNEAQLEKSRLLSDRFSAERPKGSFSTLEIQRTEQGDSAMYLCASSLAASGSDEQFFGPGTRLTVL.

This sequence joins TRBV5-4 and TRBJ1-2; D is ambiguous. The CDR3 is made up of 13 amino acids. The germline V gene has CDR1 SGHNT and CDR2 YYREEE (reference sequence). V dropped 4 bases and J dropped 4 bases, with 11 bases sitting between them. Here the CDR3 reads CASSQAYSYGYTF. CDR3 nucleotide sequence: TGTGCCAGCAGCCAAGCATACAGCTATGGCTACACCTTC. Full variable domain (remainder filled in from reference TRBV5-4 and TRBJ1-2): ETGVTQSPTHLIKTRGQQVTLRCSSQSGHNTVSWYQQALGQGPQFIFQYYREEENGRGNFPPRFSGLQFPNYSSELNVNALELDDSALYLCASSQAYSYGYTFGSGTRLTVV.

Turning to this clone: Different DNA sequences within this sample yield the same CDR3. The rearrangement uses TRBV27 and TRBJ2-7; 7 positions agree with TRBD2. This CDR3 spans 16 amino acids. CDR1 MNHEY and CDR2 SMNVEV come from the germline V gene (reference sequence). The J segment lost 0 bases and the V segment lost 2 bases, leaving 7 bases of the junction unmatched. The CDR3 sequence is CASSLKAGELSYEQYF. CDR3 nucleotides: TGTGCCAGCAGTTTAAAGGCGGGAGAACTCTCCTACGAGCAGTACTTC.

The V gene is TRBV29-1, the J gene TRBJ2-6; TRBD1 agrees at 7 bases. This CDR3 spans 18 amino acids. Germline V gene data show CDR1 as SQVTM and CDR2 as ANQGSEA. J lost 3 bases, V lost 0 bases, and 11 bases had no gene match. In DNA, the CDR3 is TGCAGCGTTGAAGACGCCAGACAGGGTCTCTTTGGGGCCAACGTCCTGACTTTC. Residues: CSVEDARQGLFGANVLTF.

For the CDR3, the DNA is TGCGCCAGCAGCTTGTCTAGCGTAATGGGTGAGCAGTTCTTC. Its translation is CASSLSSVMGEQFF. The V call is TRBV5-1, the J call TRBJ2-1, with D possibly being TRBD2 (6 bases). Germline CDR1 SGHRS, CDR2 YFSETQ. Between the trimmed V and J ends, which lost 1 base and 9 bases, there was a span of 14 bases. This CDR3 contains 14 residues.

The J gene is TRBJ2-1, the V gene TRBV4-1; TRBD2 is a possible D gene (6 bases). There are 21 residues in the CDR3. Germline V gives CDR1 MGHRA, CDR2 YSYEKL. V was cut by 2 bases and J by 0 bases, with 26 bases left in between. DNA of the CDR3: TGCGCCAGCAGCCAATTTAGAGCGGGCACGAGTTACCAAAGCTCCTACAATGAGCAGTTCTTC. Protein sequence: CASSQFRAGTSYQSSYNEQFF.

The chain combines TRBV5-1 with TRBJ2-1; maybe TRBD2 (6 bases). The CDR3 covers 12 residues. V was clipped by 5 bases and J by 6 bases, with 9 bases between them. The germline CDR1 and CDR2 sequences are SGHRS and YFSETQ. CDR3 amino acids: CASSELANEQFF. DNA for the CDR3: TGCGCCAGCAGTGAACTAGCCAATGAGCAGTTCTTC.